This T cell receptor beta chain was documented in a study of blood T cell repertoires in COVID-19. Whole-study context: Specimens from acute and convalescent COVID-19 originated in the United States, Italy and Spain. Sources were T cells, B-cell-depleted T cells, or PBMCs; the material itself was cDNA or gDNA.

CDR1 is LGHNA, CDR2 YNFKEQ, per germline. Trimming removed 1 base from V and 6 bases from J, with 3 bases in between. The CDR3 loop spans 11 amino acids. Living in under 30 US areas, the participants were between roughly 18 and 90 years of age. Cohort 3 recovered donors had two negative PCRs, clearance, or symptom resolution. The table came from immunoSEQ multiplex PCR; TCRdb's copy has only in-frame clones and leaves some out. The repertoire consists of a few hundred thousand clones, with more than 85% occurring once and the leading ten covering 8.3%. The sample comprised PBMCs or T cells enriched from blood (not recorded which). This receptor was taken from a woman aged 60-75 years who had recovered from COVID-19. This chain uses TRBV4-2 with TRBJ2-5; D call uncertain. CDR3 bases: TGTGCCAGCAGCCAAGGGCAGACCCAGTACTTC. Amino acid sequence: CASSQGQTQYF.